The clone carrying this T cell receptor beta chain was found a few times. With a much larger clone just one base away, this may be a read error. A constant-region primer served to make TCR beta cDNA from around 500 ng total RNA. The TCR beta library was amplified through three nested multiplex PCR rounds in a modified ARM-PCR procedure. TCRdb reanalysed the multiplex PCR reads using MiXCR and keeps one entry per CDR3 protein. This sample has 40,000 to 60,000 distinct CDR3 sequences, with about 80% found just once. The tissue used was unsorted bulk material of about 19-30 mg. RNA and DNA were co-extracted from it with the AllPrep DNA/RNA mini kit. The patients, who had chronic HBV infection, were treatment-naive (untreated). This entry belongs to a study of tumor-infiltrating lymphocytes in primary liver carcinoma. The TCR sequence derives from a man in his forties with primary liver carcinoma and hepatitis B virus infection. Source material: liver tumor tissue from sampling region 3. Subset of the sample: tumor region T3, left-lateral pole.

The CDR3 sequence: CASSLQGGANQPQHF. In DNA form, the CDR3 reads TGTGCCAGCAGCCTTCAGGGAGGGGCCAATCAGCCCCAGCATTTT. The chain combines TRBV28 with TRBJ1-5; possibly TRBD1 for D (5 bases). This CDR3 is 15 amino acids long. The V and J ends lost 6 bases and 3 bases respectively, with 15 bases between them. Germline-derived CDR1 and CDR2 are MDHEN and SYDVKM.